This T cell receptor (beta chain) is from a study of shared clonotypes between healthy human individuals. Generated by immunoSEQ multiplex PCR, the TCRdb table keeps only in-frame clones and is missing some. The table has approximately 2.5 million clones, over 85% seen once. CDR1 SGHRS and CDR2 YFSETQ come from the germline V gene. The CDR3 is 16 residues long. Trimming left V 3 bases short and J 7 bases short, with 19 bases between. The receptor was derived from a man aged 18 to 29 in good health. Some clones in this sample may be carry-over from other donors' samples. Sequencing was carried out using naive CD4+ T cells from PBMCs. Subset specified: CD45RA+ positively selected. The chain recombines TRBV5-1 with TRBJ1-4; D remains ambiguous. The CDR3 DNA is TGCGCCAGCAGCTCGAACCAAGGTCTGCCCTCTGAAAAACTGTTTTTT. It encodes CASSSNQGLPSEKLFF.